This T cell receptor beta chain was profiled in a study of cytomegalovirus exposure and HLA in healthy donors (dated by TCRdb to about 2017). Concerning the study at large: According to an earlier analysis of around 600 of the donors, about 179 million T cells yielded 90 million to 130 million unique TCR beta sequences and approximately 300 Gb of sequence data. An early release that covered fewer than 800 HLA-typed donors contained about 300 gigabases of sequencing data and 85 million to 100 million unique TCR sequences. Among the roughly 400 genotyped donors, around 81% belonged to the genetic ancestry cluster associated with self-reported Caucasian donors. The study aimed to test whether cataloging public T cell receptors could reveal signatures of past pathogen exposure. The T cell repertoires of 550 to 850 subjects were profiled by immunosequencing and related to cytomegalovirus serostatus. Along with the roughly 710-subject first cohort, a separate validation cohort of around 120 different subjects was used. To predict cytomegalovirus infection status, the study combined high-throughput TCR immunosequencing, statistical association of individual TCRs with disease status, and machine learning. A later analysis re-analyzed previously published TCR beta repertoires from roughly 600 donors and added high-resolution HLA genotyping to study TCR occurrence patterns. Rather than using new phenotypic data, the later analysis identified candidate immune exposures from TCR beta sequences and from how often those sequences occurred across donors. An earlier analysis of about 600 of the donors used high-throughput TCR beta sequencing to judge whether each TCR beta V gene segment behaved as functional or pseudogenic. Donor age, sex, ethnicity and CMV serostatus were compiled together with the repertoire data. A later genetic analysis used genome-wide SNP genotypes for about 65% of the 666 donors, treating that subset as a discovery cohort. Every repertoire in the discovery cohort had been generated on one and the same sequencing platform. Class I and class II HLA loci were covered by the typing at four-digit resolution. The number of typed donors differed by locus: about 620-640 for A, B, C, DRB1 and DQB1; some 540 for DQA1; 606 for DPA1; and about 470 for DPB1. Four to six DR-DQ haplotypes were handled as single units for association and clustering, since linkage in the cohort was strong. Among some 400 genotyped donors of the cohort, an average of around 220,000 unique TCR beta nucleotide sequences was sequenced per donor, of which approximately 18% were non-productive. The paper's findings and limits, for the study overall: Most CMV-associated TCR beta chains appeared to be HLA-restricted in a later analysis, and the HLA associations seemed to be driven largely by CMV exposure. Some IMGT-functional V segments, including TRBV6-2 and TRBV6-3, could not be told apart with the 87-base-pair reads, so those segments were excluded. According to the authors, the approach could potentially be generalized to other disease states and immunological phenotypes. The study gave a list of some 150 TCR beta chains associated with cytomegalovirus. Linkage disequilibrium might explain the correlated functional status among segregating V segments, but an unknown experimental factor could not be ruled out. Presence/absence analyses assumed roughly uniform sequencing depth across donors, an assumption that may not hold. In a later analysis, the rate of TCR association differed among HLA loci, with DRB1 alleles having the most associated TCRs and HLA-C alleles having the fewest. In vitro tests confirmed that a few of the cytomegalovirus-associated TCR beta chains recognize cytomegalovirus antigens. Some 15 rarely observed V segments, including chromosome 9 orphons, were excluded from the earlier analysis of 550 to 700 of the donors because counts were too low. Across donors, most TCR sequences were observed very rarely, whereas some public TCRs were present in many individuals. A later analysis associated 15,000 to 20,000 TCR beta sequences with specific HLA alleles at a false discovery rate of 0.05. A later analysis reported that several top co-occurrence clusters appeared linked to parvovirus B19, influenza, CMV and Epstein-Barr virus. According to a later genetic analysis, donors in an Asian-associated ancestry cluster had fewer N-insertions in productive TCRs than the approximately 700-donor mean. V-gene and J-gene trimming of TCR beta chains was associated with a missense DCLRE1C variant in a later genetic analysis, and the association was replicated in an independent cohort. A further reported finding was that TCR beta sequences accurately predicted the HLA-A and HLA-B alleles for most subjects in the first cohort. Compared with equally common non-associated chains, HLA-associated TCR beta chains in a later analysis were more clonally expanded and had lower generation probabilities. When HLA alleles, especially DR and DQ, strongly co-occurred, TCR associations were difficult to assign to individual alleles. In an earlier analysis of under 600 of the donors, most TCR beta V segments were observed in productive rearrangements about 87% or about 30% of the time, broadly matching IMGT annotations. A group of highly shared sequence variants was considered likely to be a technical artifact of the sequencing pipeline. The classifier was reported to diagnose cytomegalovirus status with high specificity and sensitivity in both the original cohort and the validation cohort. In this cohort, only TCR beta chains were sequenced, and detectable features were limited by the absence of alpha or paired-chain data. HLA typing was unavailable for some donors at each locus, so association tests used only the typed subset. The only immune exposure information available for the cohort was CMV serostatus.

CDR1 and CDR2 (SQVTM, ANQGSEA) derive from the germline V gene. Trimming takes 4 bases from V and 4 bases from J, and the germline ends sit 5 bases apart. Including the terminal cysteine and phenylalanine, the CDR3 comprises 11 residues. CDR3 DNA is the only sequence kept; it has 33 bases, read in frame from the first base. Details on this clone: Its antigen target is currently unknown. No much larger clone is present one base from it, and per-base qualities are unavailable.

In total, 600 or so healthy bone marrow donors made up the cohort. At the time of sampling, every cohort member was nominally healthy, though immune exposures that went unrecorded were likely present. The donor was CMV seronegative and belonged to the group of 350 or so seronegative cohort members. Every donor gave a peripheral blood sample, and the peripheral blood mononuclear cells from that sample were used for TCR beta sequencing. The Qiagen DNeasy Blood Extraction Kit was used to extract genomic DNA from the blood cell samples. The library was made by the immunoSEQ multiplex PCR assay. For the multiplex PCR, a mixture combining 60 forward primers for TCR Vbeta segments and 13 reverse primers for TCR Jbeta segments was used. The CDR3 region of rearranged TCR beta genes was amplified from genomic DNA with a multiplex PCR assay. The amplified TCR beta libraries were sequenced on the Illumina HiSeq System as 87-base-pair reads. Per the source publication's procedure: A later analysis tallied 75 million to 85 million unique TCR beta chains across the 640 or so repertoires, and approximately 12 million of those chains were shared by two or more donors. Raw reads were error-corrected and collapsed into unique sequences by a nearest-neighbor algorithm in which closely related sequences were merged to remove PCR and sequencing errors. Alignment of CDR3 sequences to IMGT reference sequences was used to assign V, D and J gene segments. Each retained sequence needed at least a six-nucleotide match to both a V gene segment and a J gene segment. A rearrangement counted as productive if the CDR3 had no stop codons and remained in frame with V and J, and every other rearrangement counted as non-productive. Following IMGT convention, CDR3 was defined as the stretch from the second conserved V-encoded cysteine up to the conserved J-encoded phenylalanine. The earlier analysis of approximately 590 of the donors excluded any sequence lacking an unambiguous match to a single V gene segment. In an earlier analysis of 587 of the donors, V segments were called functional above 56.7% productive rearrangements and were called segregating when the between-donor standard deviation exceeded 5%. To diagnose cytomegalovirus status from the catalog of TCR beta chain sequences, a statistical classification framework was built. V and J gene assignment, in a later analysis, came from comparing TCR nucleotide sequences with IMGT/GENE-DB human TR gene sequences. In a later analysis, CDR3 sequences and most-parsimonious VDJ recombination scenarios were assigned using the TCRdist pipeline. In a later analysis, each TCR beta chain was defined by its CDR3 amino acid sequence together with its V-gene family, and reads lacking a unique V-gene family were excluded. A later analysis removed 592 highly shared, low-generation-probability nucleotide sequences to deal with suspected cross-contamination and a sequencing artifact. A later analysis calculated a clonal expansion index for each public chain from normalized within-repertoire ranks of inferred template counts. A later analysis computed generation probabilities with a VDJ recombination model fitted to out-of-frame rearrangements, and checked the results against IGoR. A later analysis scored TCR-TCR, TCR-HLA and TCR-CMV co-occurrence with hypergeometric tests, applying a repertoire-size bias correction to TCR pairs. False discovery rates were estimated in a later analysis by permuting HLA or CMV assignments 20 times. In a later analysis, co-occurring TCRs were grouped using DBSCAN, with TCRdist sequence similarity added in when clustering inside HLA-allele-positive subsets. Repertoires with fewer than 30,000 or more than 120,000 public chains, plus five repertoires with anomalous nucleotide sharing, were excluded from co-occurrence clustering. TCRdb obtained this table from immuneACCESS and retained in-frame rearrangements with V and J assigned. These tables miss some clones; where compared with another copy, unresolved V genes account for less than half of the shortfall, and the remainder is unexplained. V and J calls plus clone size are reproduced from that table; the DNA served to infer D and trimming. Recorded for this sample are 120,000 to 150,000 clones; 55% to 80% of them occurred a single time. Jointly, the top ten make up 1.3% of the sample.

This TCR was sampled from a woman between 35 and 50 years old in good health and CMV-seronegative. The sequenced material came from PBMCs. The rearranged chain carries TRBV29-1 and TRBJ2-1; the D gene is not confidently resolved. The nucleotide sequence reads as follows: TGCAGCGTTGTTCAGTACAATGAGCAGTTCTTC. It encodes CSVVQYNEQFF.